This T cell receptor beta chain was captured by sequencing in a study of neurological immune-mediated disorders. The time point was: longitudinal time-point 3. This CDR3 is built from 12 residues. This clonotype was detected many times. MiXCR, run by TCRdb on the 5' RACE reads, gives a single entry per CDR3 protein. The data contain roughly 100,000 distinct CDR3 sequences, less than 14% of them singletons. This chain connects TRBV21-1 to TRBJ1-1; the table's D gene call, TRBD1, was not cross checked with the DNA. TRBV21-1 is shown as a pseudogene. The sequence derives from a female donor with HTLV-1-associated myelopathy (HAM/TSP). The sequenced material came from PBMCs. CDR3 sequence (DNA): TGTGCCAGCAGCATACAGGGCCCTGAAGCTTTCTTT. Its translation: CASSIQGPEAFF.